This is a list of T cell receptor beta chains from one sample in a study of cytomegalovirus exposure and HLA in healthy donors. The method was immunoSEQ multiplex PCR; TCRdb's version includes in-frame clones alone and lacks a portion of them. The table records some 130,000 clones, roughly 89% of them present only once. The sample comprised PBMCs. The receptors stem from a woman in her late teens or twenties in good health and CMV-seronegative. The CDR3 runs from the conserved cysteine through the conserved F or W.

V	CDR3
TRBV5-4	CASSFGGRGYTF
TRBV5-4	CASSSGGLSGGTDTQYF
TRBV4-1	CASSQWVAGSREEQYF
TRBV19	CASSTRFSGGAETQYF
TRBV11-2	CASSLSRTGYNEQFF
TRBV5-1	CASSSGQGARLYNEQFF
TRBV13	CASSLGQGGTEAFF
TRBV18	CASSPDGARYEQYF
TRBV15	CATSRRTGVLTSEAFF
TRBV28	CASSSSAYGYTF
TRBV10-3	CAISELEIYYEQYF
TRBV14	CASSQQVQGNEQFF
TRBV4-1	CASSRGDRNTEAFF
TRBV10-1	CASSDSGTGDIQYF
TRBV5-1	CASSVQPVGGGYTF
TRBV2	CASSPMSGHSNTEAFF
TRBV4-1	CASSRAGQGDEKLFF
TRBV10-3	CAISEGTVIVRNTIYF